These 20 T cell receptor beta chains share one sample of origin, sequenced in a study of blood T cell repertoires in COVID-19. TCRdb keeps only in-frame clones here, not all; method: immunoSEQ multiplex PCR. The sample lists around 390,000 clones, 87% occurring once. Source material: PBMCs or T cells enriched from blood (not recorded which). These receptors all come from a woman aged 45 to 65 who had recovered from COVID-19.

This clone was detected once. CDR3 residues: CASSPGGMGQETQYF. The CDR3 DNA reads as TGTGCCAGCAGCCCGGGGGGTATGGGGCAAGAGACCCAGTACTTC. The chain recombines TRBV7-3 with TRBJ2-5, with 7 nucleotides matching TRBD2. The CDR3 is made up of 15 amino acids. Trimming cost V 5 bases and J 2 bases; bases outside gene matches: 8. Germline CDR1 is SGHTA and CDR2 is FQGTGA.

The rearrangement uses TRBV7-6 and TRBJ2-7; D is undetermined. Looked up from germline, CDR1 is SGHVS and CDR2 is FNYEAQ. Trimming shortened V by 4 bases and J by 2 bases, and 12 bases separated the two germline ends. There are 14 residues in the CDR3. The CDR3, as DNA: TGTGCCAGCAGCTCAGGCACCGCCACCTACGAGCAGTACTTC. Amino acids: CASSSGTATYEQYF.

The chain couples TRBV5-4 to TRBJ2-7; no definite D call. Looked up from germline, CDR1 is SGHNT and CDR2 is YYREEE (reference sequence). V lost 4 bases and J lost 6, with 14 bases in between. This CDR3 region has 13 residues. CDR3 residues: CASSPKVQTEQYF. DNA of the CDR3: TGTGCCAGCAGCCCAAAGGTACAGACCGAGCAGTACTTC.

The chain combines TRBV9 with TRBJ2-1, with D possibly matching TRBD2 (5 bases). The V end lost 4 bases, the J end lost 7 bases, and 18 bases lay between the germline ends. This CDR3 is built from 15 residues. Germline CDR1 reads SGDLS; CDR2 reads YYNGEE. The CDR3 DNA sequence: TGTGCCAGCAGCCCCCGCGGGTCCCCCATGAATGAGCAGTTCTTC. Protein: CASSPRGSPMNEQFF.

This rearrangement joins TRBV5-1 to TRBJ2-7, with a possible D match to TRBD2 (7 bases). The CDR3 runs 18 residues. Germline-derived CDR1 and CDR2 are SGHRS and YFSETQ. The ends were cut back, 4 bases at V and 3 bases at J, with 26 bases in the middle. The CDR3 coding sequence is TGCGCCAGCAGCCCAGTGGGGGAGGGGGTGAGTTCGGTCTACGAGCAGTACTTC. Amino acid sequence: CASSPVGEGVSSVYEQYF.

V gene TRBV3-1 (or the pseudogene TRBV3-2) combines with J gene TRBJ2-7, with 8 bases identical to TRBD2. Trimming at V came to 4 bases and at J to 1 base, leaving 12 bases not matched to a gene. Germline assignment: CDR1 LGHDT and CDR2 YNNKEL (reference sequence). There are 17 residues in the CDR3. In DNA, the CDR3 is TGTGCCAGCAGCCCATTTTTAGGAGCGGGGGTGTCCTACGAGCAGTACTTC. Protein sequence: CASSPFLGAGVSYEQYF.

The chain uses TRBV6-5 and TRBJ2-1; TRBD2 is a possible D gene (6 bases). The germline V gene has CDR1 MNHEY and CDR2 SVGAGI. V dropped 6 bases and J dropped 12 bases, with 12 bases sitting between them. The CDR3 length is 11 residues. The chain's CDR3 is CASSTGTPQFF. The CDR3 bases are TGTGCCAGCAGCACCGGGACTCCGCAGTTCTTC.

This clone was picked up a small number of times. CDR3 residues: CASSEITGGNQPQHF. For the CDR3, the DNA is TGTGCCAGCAGTGAGATTACAGGGGGAAATCAGCCCCAGCATTTT. The chain is built from TRBV6-1 and TRBJ1-5, with TRBD1 identical over 8 bases. The germline CDR1 and CDR2 sequences are MNHNS and SASEGT. V shed 3 bases, J shed 4 bases, and the junction held 5 bases outside the gene matches. The CDR3 totals 15 residues.

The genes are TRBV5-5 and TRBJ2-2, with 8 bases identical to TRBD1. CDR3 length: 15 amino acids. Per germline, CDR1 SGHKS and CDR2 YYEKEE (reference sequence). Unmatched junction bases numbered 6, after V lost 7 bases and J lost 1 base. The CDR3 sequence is CASRRGTGNTGELFF. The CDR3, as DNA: TGTGCCAGCCGCAGGGGGACAGGGAACACCGGGGAGCTGTTTTTT.

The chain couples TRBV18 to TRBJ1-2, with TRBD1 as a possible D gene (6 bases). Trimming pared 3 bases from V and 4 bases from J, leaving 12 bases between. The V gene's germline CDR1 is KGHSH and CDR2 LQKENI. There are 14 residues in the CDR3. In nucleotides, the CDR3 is TGTGCCAGCTCACCGCCGACAGGATCCTATGGCTACACCTTC. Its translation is CASSPPTGSYGYTF.

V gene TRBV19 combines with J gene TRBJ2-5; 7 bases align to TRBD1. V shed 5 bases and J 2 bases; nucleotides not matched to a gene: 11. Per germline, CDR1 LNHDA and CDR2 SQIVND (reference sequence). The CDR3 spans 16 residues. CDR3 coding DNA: TGTGCCAGTAGTCCCAAAAACCGGGACAGACAAGAGACCCAGTACTTC. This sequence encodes CASSPKNRDRQETQYF.

CDR3 coding DNA: TGTGCCAGCAGTTTATTGGCAGATTCACCCCTCCACTTT. Translating it yields CASSLLADSPLHF. The J gene is TRBJ1-6, the V gene TRBV27; no clear D gene. Germline CDR1 MNHEY, CDR2 SMNVEV (reference sequence). This CDR3 has 13 amino acids. Trimming pared 1 base from V and 8 bases from J, leaving 6 bases between.

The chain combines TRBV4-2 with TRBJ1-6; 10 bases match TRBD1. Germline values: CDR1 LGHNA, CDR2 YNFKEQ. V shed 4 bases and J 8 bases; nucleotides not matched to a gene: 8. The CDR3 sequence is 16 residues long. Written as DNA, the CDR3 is TGTGCCAGCAGCCGCGCGACAGGGGGCGCGTATTCACCCCTCCACTTT. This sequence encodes CASSRATGGAYSPLHF.

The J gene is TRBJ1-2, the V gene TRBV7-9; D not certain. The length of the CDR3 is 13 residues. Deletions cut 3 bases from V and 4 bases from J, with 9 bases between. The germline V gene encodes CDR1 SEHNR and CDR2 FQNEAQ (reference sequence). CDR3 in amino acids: CASSFTGVYGYTF. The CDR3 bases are TGTGCCAGCAGCTTTACGGGAGTCTATGGCTACACCTTC.

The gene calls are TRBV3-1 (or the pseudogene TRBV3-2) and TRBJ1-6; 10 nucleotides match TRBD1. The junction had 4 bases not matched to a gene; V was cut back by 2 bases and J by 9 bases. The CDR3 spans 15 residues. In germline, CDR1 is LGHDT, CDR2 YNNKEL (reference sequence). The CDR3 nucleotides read TGTGCCAGCAGCCAATTGGGGACAGGGGTTTCACCCCTCCACTTT. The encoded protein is CASSQLGTGVSPLHF.

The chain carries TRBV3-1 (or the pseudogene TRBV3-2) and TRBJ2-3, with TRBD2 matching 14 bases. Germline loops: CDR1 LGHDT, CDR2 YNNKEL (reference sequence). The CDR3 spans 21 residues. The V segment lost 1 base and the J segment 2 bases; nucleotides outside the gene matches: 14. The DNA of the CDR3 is TGTGCCAGCAGCCAAGCCGATACGGGACTAGCGGGGGTCTACATCACAGATACGCAGTATTTT. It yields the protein CASSQADTGLAGVYITDTQYF.

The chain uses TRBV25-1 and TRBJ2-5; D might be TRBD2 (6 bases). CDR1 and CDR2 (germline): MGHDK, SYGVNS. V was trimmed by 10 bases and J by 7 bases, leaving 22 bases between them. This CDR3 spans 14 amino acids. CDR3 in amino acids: CATCDFGTGGTQYF. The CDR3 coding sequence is TGTGCCACCTGTGATTTCGGTACCGGGGGGACCCAGTACTTC. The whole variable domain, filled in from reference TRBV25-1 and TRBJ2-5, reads EADIYQTPRYLVIGTGKKITLECSQTMGHDKMYWYQQDPGMELHLIHYSYGVNSTEKGDLSSESTVSRIRTEHFPLTLESARPSHTSQYLCATCDFGTGGTQYFGPGTRLLVL.

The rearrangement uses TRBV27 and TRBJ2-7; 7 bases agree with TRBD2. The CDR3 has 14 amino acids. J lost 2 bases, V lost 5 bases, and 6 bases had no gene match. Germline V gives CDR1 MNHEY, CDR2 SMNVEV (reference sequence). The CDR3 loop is CASSGLGKTYEQYF. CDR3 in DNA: TGTGCCAGCAGTGGACTAGGCAAGACCTACGAGCAGTACTTC.

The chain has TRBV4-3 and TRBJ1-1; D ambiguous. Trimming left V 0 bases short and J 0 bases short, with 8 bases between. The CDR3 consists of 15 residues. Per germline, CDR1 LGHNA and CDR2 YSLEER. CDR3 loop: CASSQDRGMNTEAFF. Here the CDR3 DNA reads TGCGCCAGCAGCCAAGATCGGGGTATGAACACTGAAGCTTTCTTT.

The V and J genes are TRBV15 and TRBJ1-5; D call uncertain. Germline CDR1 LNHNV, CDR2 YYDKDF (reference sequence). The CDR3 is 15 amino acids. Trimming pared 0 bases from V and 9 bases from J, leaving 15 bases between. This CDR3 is CATSRDLSSEVPQHF. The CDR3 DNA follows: TGTGCCACCAGCAGAGATCTGTCATCGGAGGTGCCCCAGCATTTT.